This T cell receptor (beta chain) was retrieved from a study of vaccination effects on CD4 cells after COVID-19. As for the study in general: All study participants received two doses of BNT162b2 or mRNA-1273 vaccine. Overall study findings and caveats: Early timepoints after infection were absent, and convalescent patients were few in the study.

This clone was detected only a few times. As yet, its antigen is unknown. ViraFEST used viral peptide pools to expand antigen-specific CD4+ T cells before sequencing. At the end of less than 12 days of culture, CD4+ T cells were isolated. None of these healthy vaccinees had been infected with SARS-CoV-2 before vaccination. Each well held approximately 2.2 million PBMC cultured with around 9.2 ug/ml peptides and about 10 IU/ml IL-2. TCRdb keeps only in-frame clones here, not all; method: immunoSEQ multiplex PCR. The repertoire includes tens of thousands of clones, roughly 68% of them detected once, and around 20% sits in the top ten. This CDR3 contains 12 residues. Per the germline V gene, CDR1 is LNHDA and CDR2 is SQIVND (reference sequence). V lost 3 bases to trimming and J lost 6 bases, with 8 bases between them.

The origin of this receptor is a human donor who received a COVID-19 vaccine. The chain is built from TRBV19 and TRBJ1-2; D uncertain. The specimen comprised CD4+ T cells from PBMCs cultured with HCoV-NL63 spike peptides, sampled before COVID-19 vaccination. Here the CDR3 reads CASSIEGHGYTF. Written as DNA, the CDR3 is TGTGCCAGTAGTATCGAAGGGCATGGCTACACCTTC.